A single count supports the clone carrying this T cell receptor (beta chain). Its antigen is still unknown. This sample is drawn from a study of shared clonotypes between healthy human individuals. Whole-study context: Three plates were used per donor for CD4 naive, three for CD4 memory, two for CD8 naive and one for CD8 memory.

Measured with immunoSEQ multiplex PCR; TCRdb has only the in-frame clones, and not every one. The sample contains 2 million to 2.5 million clones, almost 96% of which appear only once. Study results and caveats: Generally, naive subsets came out with larger estimated richness than memory subsets.

The sample comprised naive CD4+ T cells sorted from blood. Subset reported: CD45RA+ positively selected. The receptor was isolated from a man aged 18-30 years in good health.

The CDR3 DNA sequence: TGTGCCAGCAGCCTCCGGGAGCTGTTTTTT. Amino acids: CASSLRELFF. The V gene is TRBV7-8, the J gene TRBJ2-2, with D unclear. Trimming took off 5 bases at V and 9 bases at J, with 4 bases between the two ends. CDR3 length: 10 residues. Germline V gene data show CDR1 as SGHVS and CDR2 as FQNEAQ.